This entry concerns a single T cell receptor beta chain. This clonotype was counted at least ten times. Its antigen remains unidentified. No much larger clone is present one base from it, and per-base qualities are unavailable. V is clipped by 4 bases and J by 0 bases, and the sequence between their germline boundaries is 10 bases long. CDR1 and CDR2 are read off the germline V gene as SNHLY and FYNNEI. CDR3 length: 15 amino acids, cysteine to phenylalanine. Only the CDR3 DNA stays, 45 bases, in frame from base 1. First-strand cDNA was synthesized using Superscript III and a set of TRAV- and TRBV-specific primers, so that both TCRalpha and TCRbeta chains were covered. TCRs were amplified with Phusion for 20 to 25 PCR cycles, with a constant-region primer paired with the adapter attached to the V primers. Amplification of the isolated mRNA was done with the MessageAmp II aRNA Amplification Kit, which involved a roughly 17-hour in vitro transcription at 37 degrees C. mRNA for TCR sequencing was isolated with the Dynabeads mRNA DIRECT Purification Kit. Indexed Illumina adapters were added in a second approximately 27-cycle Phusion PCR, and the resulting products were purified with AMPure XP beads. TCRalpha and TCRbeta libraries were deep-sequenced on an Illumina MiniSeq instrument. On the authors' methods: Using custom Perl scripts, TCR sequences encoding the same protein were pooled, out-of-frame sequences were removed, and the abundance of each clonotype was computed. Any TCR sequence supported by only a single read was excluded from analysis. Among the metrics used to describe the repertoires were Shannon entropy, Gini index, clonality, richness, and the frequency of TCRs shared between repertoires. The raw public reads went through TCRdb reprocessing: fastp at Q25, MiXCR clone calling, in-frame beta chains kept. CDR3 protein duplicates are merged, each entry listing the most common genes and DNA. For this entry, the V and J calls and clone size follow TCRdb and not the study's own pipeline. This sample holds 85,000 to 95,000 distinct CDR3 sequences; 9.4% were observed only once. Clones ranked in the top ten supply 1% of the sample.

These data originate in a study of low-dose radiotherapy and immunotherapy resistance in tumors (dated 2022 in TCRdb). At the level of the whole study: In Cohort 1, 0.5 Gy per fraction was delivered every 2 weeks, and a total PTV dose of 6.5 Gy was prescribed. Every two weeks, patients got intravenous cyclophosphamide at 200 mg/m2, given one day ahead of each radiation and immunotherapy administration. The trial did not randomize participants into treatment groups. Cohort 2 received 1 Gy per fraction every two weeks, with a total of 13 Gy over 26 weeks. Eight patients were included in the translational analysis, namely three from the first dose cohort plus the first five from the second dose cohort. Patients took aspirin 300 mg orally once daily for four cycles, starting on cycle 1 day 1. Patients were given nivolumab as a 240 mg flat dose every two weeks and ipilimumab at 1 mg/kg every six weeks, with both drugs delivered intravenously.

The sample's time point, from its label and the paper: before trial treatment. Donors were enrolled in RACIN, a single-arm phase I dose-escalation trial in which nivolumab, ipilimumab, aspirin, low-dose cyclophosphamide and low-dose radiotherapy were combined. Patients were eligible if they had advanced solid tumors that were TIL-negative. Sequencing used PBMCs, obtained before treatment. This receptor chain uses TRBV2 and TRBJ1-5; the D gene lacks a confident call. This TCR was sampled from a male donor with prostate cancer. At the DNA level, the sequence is TGTGCCAGCAGTGGGTCCGCGAATAGCAATCAGCCCCAGCATTTT. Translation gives CASSGSANSNQPQHF.